Reported below is one T cell receptor beta chain. The antigen it binds to is not known. The input lacks base qualities; no much larger clone sits a single base away. This sample was included in a study of response to subunit inactivated influenza vaccine (dated by TCRdb to between 2018 and 2020). For the study in its entirety: Deep quantitative profiling of the T cell receptor repertoire was used in the study to follow responses to a trivalent subunit inactivated influenza vaccine.

Here is what the overall study found, with its caveats: It was suggested by the authors that each seasonal influenza vaccination may recruit only a limited number of new T cells.

There are 15 amino acids in the CDR3, from cysteine to phenylalanine inclusive. Solely the CDR3 DNA is kept, with 45 bases framed from the first base. Between the V and J ends, shortened by 4 bases and 7 bases respectively, the junction contains 22 bases. The germline V gene encodes CDR1 DFQATT and CDR2 SNEGSKA (reference sequence). Receptor libraries were prepared by RT-PCR. TCRdb records Illumina HiSeq 2500 as the sequencer. TCRdb passed the public sequencing reads through fastp at Q25 and MiXCR, retaining productive beta sequences. Entries that share a CDR3 protein sequence are merged under the most common genes and DNA. In this sample the table shows roughly 700,000 distinct CDR3 sequences, less than 20% of which occur a single time. The top ten clonotypes cover 9.5% to 13% of the sample.

Recombination connected TRBV20-1 to TRBJ1-2, with TRBD1 perhaps the D gene, on 6 matching bases. This TCR derives from a man in his fifties or sixties who received an inactivated influenza vaccine. Donor details come from another sample of the same person, matched by shared clones. The specimen was PBMCs from blood, collected about 13 days after vaccination. DNA sequence: TGCAGTGCTATGGGGCCAGGGGACGTAGGCGGTGGCTACACCTTC. The resulting protein is CSAMGPGDVGGGYTF.